This section outlines one T cell receptor beta chain sequence together with its context. Its antigen is as yet unknown. The entry originates in a study of cytomegalovirus exposure and HLA in healthy donors. Overall study findings and caveats: Clusters of TCRs from the first cohort tended to co-occur in the 130 or so validation repertoires (as a later analysis found).

Here immunoSEQ multiplex PCR was the method, and the copy in TCRdb shows in-frame clones only, minus some. The sample lists approximately 180,000 clones, around 86% occurring once. The origin of this receptor is a woman under 30 in good health and CMV-seronegative. What was sequenced was PBMCs.

CDR3 coding DNA: TGTGCCAGCAGCTTAAGTTCGGGGGTTTGGTCCTACAATGAGCAGTTCTTC. Translating gives CASSLSSGVWSYNEQFF. This chain links TRBV7-2 with TRBJ2-1; a weak D match, TRBD2 (6 bases). Germline V gene data show CDR1 as SGHTA and CDR2 as FQGNSA. Trimming cost V 2 bases and J 1 base, with 15 bases left between them. CDR3 size: 17 residues.